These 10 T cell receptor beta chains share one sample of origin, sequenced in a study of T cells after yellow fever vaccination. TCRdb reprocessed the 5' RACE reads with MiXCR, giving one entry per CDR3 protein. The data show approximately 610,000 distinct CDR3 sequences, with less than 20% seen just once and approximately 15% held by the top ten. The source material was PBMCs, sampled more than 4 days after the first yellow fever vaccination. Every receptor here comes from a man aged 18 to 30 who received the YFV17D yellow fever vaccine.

The CDR3 sequence: CSALTGDLFNTQYF. The CDR3, as DNA: TGCAGTGCTTTGACAGGGGATTTGTTTAATACGCAGTATTTT. The genes are TRBV20-1 and TRBJ2-3; 8 bases match TRBD1. With V trimmed by 5 bases and J by 7 bases, 11 bases remained unmatched. Germline lookup yields CDR1 DFQATT and CDR2 SNEGSKA (reference sequence). This CDR3 is 14 amino acids long.

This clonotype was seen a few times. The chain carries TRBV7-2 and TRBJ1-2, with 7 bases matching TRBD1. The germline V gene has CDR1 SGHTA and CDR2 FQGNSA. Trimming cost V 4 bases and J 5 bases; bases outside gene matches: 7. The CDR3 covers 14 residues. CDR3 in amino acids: CASSSGTDKYGYTF. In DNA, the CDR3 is TGTGCCAGCAGCTCCGGGACAGACAAGTATGGCTACACCTTC.

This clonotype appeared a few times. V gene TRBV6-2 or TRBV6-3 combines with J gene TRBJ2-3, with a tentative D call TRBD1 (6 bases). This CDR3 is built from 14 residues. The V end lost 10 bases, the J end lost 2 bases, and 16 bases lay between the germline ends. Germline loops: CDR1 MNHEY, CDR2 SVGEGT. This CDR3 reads CATQGHQFTDTQYF. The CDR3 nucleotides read TGTGCCACCCAGGGACACCAGTTCACAGATACGCAGTATTTT.

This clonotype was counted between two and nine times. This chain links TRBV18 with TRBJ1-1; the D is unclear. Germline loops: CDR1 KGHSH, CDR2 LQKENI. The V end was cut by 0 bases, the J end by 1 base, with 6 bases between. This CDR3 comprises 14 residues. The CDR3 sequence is CASSPPLGNTEAFF. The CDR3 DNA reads TGTGCCAGCTCACCACCGCTCGGGAACACTGAAGCTTTCTTT.

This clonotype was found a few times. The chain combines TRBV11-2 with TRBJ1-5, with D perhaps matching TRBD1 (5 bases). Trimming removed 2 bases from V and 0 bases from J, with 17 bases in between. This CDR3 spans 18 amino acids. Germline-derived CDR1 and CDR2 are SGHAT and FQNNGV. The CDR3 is CASSLWATAGGSNQPQHF. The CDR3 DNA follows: TGTGCCAGCAGCTTATGGGCGACGGCCGGGGGTAGCAATCAGCCCCAGCATTTT.

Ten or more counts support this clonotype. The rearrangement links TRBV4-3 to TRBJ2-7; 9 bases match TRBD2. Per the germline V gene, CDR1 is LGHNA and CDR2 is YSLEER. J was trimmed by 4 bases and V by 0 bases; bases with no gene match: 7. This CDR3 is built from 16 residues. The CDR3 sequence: CASSQDISGGWYEQYF. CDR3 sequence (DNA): TGCGCCAGCAGCCAAGATATTAGCGGGGGTTGGTACGAGCAGTACTTC.

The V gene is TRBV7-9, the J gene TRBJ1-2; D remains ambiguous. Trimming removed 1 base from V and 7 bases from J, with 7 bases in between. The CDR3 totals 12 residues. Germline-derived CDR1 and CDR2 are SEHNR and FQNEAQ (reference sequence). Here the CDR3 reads CASSLVTLGYTF. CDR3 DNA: TGTGCCAGCAGCTTAGTGACGCTTGGCTACACCTTC.

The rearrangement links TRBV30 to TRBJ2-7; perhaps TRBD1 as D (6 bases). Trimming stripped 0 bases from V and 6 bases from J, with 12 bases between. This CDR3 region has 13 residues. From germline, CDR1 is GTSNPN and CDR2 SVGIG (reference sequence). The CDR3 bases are TGTGCCTGGAGTGTTTACAGGGCGGCCGAGCAGTACTTC. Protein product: CAWSVYRAAEQYF.

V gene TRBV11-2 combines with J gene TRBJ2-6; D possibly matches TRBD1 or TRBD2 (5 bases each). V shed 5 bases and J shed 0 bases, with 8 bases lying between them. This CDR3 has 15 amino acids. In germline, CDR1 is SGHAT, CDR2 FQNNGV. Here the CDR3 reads CASSPGASGANVLTF. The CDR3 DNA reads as TGTGCCAGCAGCCCCGGGGCCTCTGGGGCCAACGTCCTGACTTTC.

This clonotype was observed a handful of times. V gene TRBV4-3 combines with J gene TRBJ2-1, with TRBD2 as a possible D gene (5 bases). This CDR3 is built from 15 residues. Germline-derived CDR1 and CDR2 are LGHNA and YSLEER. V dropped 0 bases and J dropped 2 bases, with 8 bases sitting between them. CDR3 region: CASSQELGPYNEQFF. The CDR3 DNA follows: TGCGCCAGCAGCCAAGAACTAGGTCCCTACAATGAGCAGTTCTTC.